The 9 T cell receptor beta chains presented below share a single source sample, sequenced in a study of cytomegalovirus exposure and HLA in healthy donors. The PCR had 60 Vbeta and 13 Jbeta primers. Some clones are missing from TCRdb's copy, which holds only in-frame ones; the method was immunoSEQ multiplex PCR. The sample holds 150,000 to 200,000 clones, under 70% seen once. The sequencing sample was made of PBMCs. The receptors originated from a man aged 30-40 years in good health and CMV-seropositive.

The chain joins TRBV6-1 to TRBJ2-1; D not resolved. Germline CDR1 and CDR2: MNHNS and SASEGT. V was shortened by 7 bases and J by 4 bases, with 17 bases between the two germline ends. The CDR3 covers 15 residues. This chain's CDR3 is CASKDLRPQYNEQFF. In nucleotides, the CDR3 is TGTGCCAGCAAGGATTTGCGGCCCCAATACAATGAGCAGTTCTTC.

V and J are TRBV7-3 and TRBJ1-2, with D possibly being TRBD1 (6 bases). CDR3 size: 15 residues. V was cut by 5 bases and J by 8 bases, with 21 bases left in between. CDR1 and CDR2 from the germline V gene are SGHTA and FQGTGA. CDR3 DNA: TGTGCCAGCAGCCCAGCCCCGGGACAAATAGCGGGCTACACCTTC. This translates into CASSPAPGQIAGYTF.

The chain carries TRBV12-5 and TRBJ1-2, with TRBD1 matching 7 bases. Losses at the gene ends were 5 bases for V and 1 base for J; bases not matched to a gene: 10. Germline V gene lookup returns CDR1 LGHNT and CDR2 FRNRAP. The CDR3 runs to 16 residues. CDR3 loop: CASGPSDRDSNYGYTF. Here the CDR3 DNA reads TGTGCTAGTGGTCCTTCCGACAGGGATAGTAACTATGGCTACACCTTC.

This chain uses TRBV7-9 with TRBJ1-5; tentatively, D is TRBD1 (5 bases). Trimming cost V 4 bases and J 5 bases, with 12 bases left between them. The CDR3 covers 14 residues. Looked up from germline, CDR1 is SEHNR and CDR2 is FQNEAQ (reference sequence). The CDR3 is CASSSSRGDQPQHF. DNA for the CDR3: TGTGCCAGCAGCTCCTCGCGGGGGGATCAGCCCCAGCATTTT.

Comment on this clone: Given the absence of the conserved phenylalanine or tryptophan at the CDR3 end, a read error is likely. The CDR3 DNA reads as TGTGCCAGCAGTGATCCTCCCTTAAAAGCTTTCCTT. Its translation is CASSDPPLKAFL. This rearrangement joins TRBV25-1 to TRBJ1-1; D is uncertain. The germline gives CDR1 MGHDK, CDR2 SYGVNS. The CDR3 extends over 12 amino acids. V lost 3 bases, J lost 9 bases, and 11 bases lay in between.

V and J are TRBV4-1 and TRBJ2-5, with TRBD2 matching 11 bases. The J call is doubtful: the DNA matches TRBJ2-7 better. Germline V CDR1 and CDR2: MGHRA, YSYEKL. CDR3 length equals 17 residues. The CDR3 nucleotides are TGCGCCAGCAGCCAGGAAGGTCCTAGCGGGAGGTCCTACGAGCAGTACTTC. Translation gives CASSQEGPSGRSYEQYF.

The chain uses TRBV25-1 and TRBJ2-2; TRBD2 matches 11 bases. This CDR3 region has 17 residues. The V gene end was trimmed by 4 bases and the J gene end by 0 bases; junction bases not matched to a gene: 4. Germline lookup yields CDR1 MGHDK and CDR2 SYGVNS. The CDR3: CASSVGTSGPNTGELFF. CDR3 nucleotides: TGTGCCAGCAGTGTCGGGACTAGCGGCCCGAACACCGGGGAGCTGTTTTTT.

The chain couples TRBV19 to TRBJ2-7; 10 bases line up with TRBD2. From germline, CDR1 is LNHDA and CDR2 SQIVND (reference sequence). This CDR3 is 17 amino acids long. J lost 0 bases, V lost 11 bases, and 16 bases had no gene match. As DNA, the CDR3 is TGTGCCTCCAGTCGGGCTAGCGGGGGCTCCTTCTCCTACGAGCAGTACTTC. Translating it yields CASSRASGGSFSYEQYF.

The CDR3 DNA reads TGTGCCAGCAGCGGGAGGGGACTAGCGGGACGAGTCGCCTACGAGCAGTACTTC. Translating it yields CASSGRGLAGRVAYEQYF. The rearrangement links TRBV5-4 to TRBJ2-7; 13 positions match TRBD2. The germline gives CDR1 SGHNT, CDR2 YYREEE (reference sequence). V shed 4 bases, J shed 2 bases, and the junction held 12 bases outside the gene matches. The CDR3 is 18 residues long.